One sample yielded the 19 T cell receptor beta chains listed below, sequenced in a study of CD8 T cells in Susac syndrome. RNA in amounts of about 0.5 to 1 ug was reverse transcribed with random hexamers. TCRdb re-derived calls from the immunoSEQ multiplex PCR reads in MiXCR, one entry per CDR3 protein. Found here are 80,000 or so distinct CDR3 sequences, roughly 95% of them singletons; the top ten hold more than 0.4%. Sequenced material: CD8+ T cells from PBMCs. Receptor source: a human donor with Susac syndrome.

The chain combines TRBV18 with TRBJ2-7; 7 positions agree with TRBD2. V gave up 6 bases and J gave up 3 bases; unmatched junction bases: 11. CDR1 is KGHSH and CDR2 is LQKENI in the germline V gene. The CDR3 is 15 residues long. CDR3 in DNA: TGTGCCAGCTCTCCCAGCGGGGTGAGGAGCTACGAGCAGTACTTC. Its translation is CASSPSGVRSYEQYF.

The CDR3 DNA follows: TGCAGTGCTCGGGACACTAAGAGTGAGGGGGCCTCCTACGAGCAGTACTTC. Translation gives CSARDTKSEGASYEQYF. The chain has TRBV20-1 and TRBJ2-7; 7 bases align to TRBD1. Per germline, CDR1 DFQATT and CDR2 SNEGSKA (reference sequence). The CDR3 is made up of 17 amino acids. V shed 5 bases, J shed 0 bases, and the junction held 16 bases outside the gene matches.

This clonotype was picked up one time. This chain connects TRBV7-9 to TRBJ2-4; 9 bases align to TRBD1. The V gene end was trimmed by 4 bases and the J gene end by 4 bases; junction bases not matched to a gene: 2. CDR3 size: 14 residues. Germline CDR1 and CDR2: SEHNR and FQNEAQ (reference sequence). The CDR3 sequence is CASSSGTGKNIQYF. The CDR3, as DNA: TGTGCCAGCAGCTCCGGGACAGGGAAAAACATTCAGTACTTC.

The chain combines TRBV10-3 with TRBJ1-1, with D possibly TRBD1 on 5 matching bases. Trimming removed 0 bases at V and 4 bases at J, with 15 bases between. CDR3 length: 16 residues. The V gene's germline CDR1 is ENHRY and CDR2 SYGVKD. CDR3 sequence (DNA): TGTGCCATCAGTGAGTCGGGTCGGGGACCAGGCACTGAAGCTTTCTTT. This encodes CAISESGRGPGTEAFF.

In DNA form, the CDR3 reads TGTGCCAGCAGCCTCATACAGGGTCCCCTCAATCAGCCCCAGCATTTT. Its translation is CASSLIQGPLNQPQHF. This chain connects TRBV7-2 to TRBJ1-5; tentatively, D is TRBD1 (6 bases). The V end was cut by 5 bases, the J end by 3 bases, with 17 bases between. The CDR3 has 16 residues. Per the germline V gene, CDR1 is SGHTA and CDR2 is FQGNSA.

This chain connects TRBV9 to TRBJ2-2; D might be TRBD1 (5 bases). The CDR3 is 12 residues long. The germline V gene encodes CDR1 SGDLS and CDR2 YYNGEE. Deletions cut 8 bases from V and 6 bases from J, with 11 bases between. The CDR3 region is CASKGAAGELFF. The CDR3, as DNA: TGTGCCAGTAAAGGGGCGGCCGGGGAGCTGTTTTTT.

The chain combines TRBV27 with TRBJ2-7, with 8 bases matching TRBD1. Unmatched junction bases numbered 2, after V lost 5 bases and J lost 2 bases. CDR1 is MNHEY and CDR2 is SMNVEV in the germline V gene (reference sequence). The CDR3 runs 13 residues. As DNA, the CDR3 is TGTGCCAGCAGTCAGGGGGCCGCCTACGAGCAGTACTTC. As protein: CASSQGAAYEQYF.

The chain recombines TRBV6-2 or TRBV6-3 with TRBJ2-3; D is tentatively TRBD1 or TRBD2 (6 bases each). Germline V CDR1 and CDR2: MNHEY, SVGEGT. This CDR3 spans 15 amino acids. Trimming pared 2 bases from V and 2 bases from J, leaving 11 bases between. CDR3 nucleotides: TGTGCCAGCAGTTACGTGGGGGGCATCACAGATACGCAGTATTTT. Translated: CASSYVGGITDTQYF.

V usage is TRBV7-3 and J usage is TRBJ2-3; unclear D gene. Germline V CDR1 and CDR2: SGHTA, FQGTGA. The V gene lost 5 bases and the J gene lost 7 bases, with 16 bases spanning the gap. The CDR3 extends over 14 amino acids. The CDR3 region is CASSGLPGGHTQYF. CDR3 in DNA: TGTGCCAGCAGCGGGCTTCCGGGCGGTCATACGCAGTATTTT. The full variable domain, completed using reference TRBV7-3 and TRBJ2-3, is GAGVSQTPSNKVTEKGKYVELRCDPISGHTALYWYRQSLGQGPEFLIYFQGTGAADDSGLPNDRFFAVRPEGSVSTLKIQRTERGDSAVYLCASSGLPGGHTQYFGPGTRLTVL.

V is TRBV4-1 and J is TRBJ2-7; weak D call: TRBD1 (6 bases). This CDR3 is built from 16 residues. Trimming stripped 1 base from V and 3 bases from J, with 16 bases between. Germline V CDR1 and CDR2: MGHRA, YSYEKL. The CDR3 nucleotides read TGCGCCAGCAGCCAAGCCCTCGGGGAAGGGGGCTACGAGCAGTACTTC. Translated: CASSQALGEGGYEQYF.

The chain is built from TRBV6-2 or TRBV6-3 and TRBJ2-5, with D hard to call. V lost 5 bases to trimming and J lost 3 bases, with 16 bases between them. The CDR3 extends over 15 amino acids. Germline loops: CDR1 MNHEY, CDR2 SVGEGT. The CDR3 DNA is TGTGCCAGCAGTCCCGGACCAAGAAGAAAAGAGACCCAGTACTTC. It translates to CASSPGPRRKETQYF.

The genes are TRBV2 and TRBJ2-1; the D is unclear. V lost 4 bases to trimming and J lost 9 bases, with 7 bases between them. Germline V CDR1 and CDR2: SNHLY, FYNNEI. There are 11 residues in the CDR3. CDR3 region: CASSARSEQFF. DNA for the CDR3: TGTGCCAGCAGTGCCCGGAGTGAGCAGTTCTTC.

The chain joins TRBV20-1 to TRBJ2-1; TRBD2 matches 9 bases. The germline V gene has CDR1 DFQATT and CDR2 SNEGSKA (reference sequence). This CDR3 region has 14 residues. V shed 4 bases, J shed 4 bases, and the junction held 5 bases outside the gene matches. The CDR3 here is CSAISGGAYNEQFF. As DNA, the CDR3 is TGCAGTGCTATTAGCGGGGGCGCTTACAATGAGCAGTTCTTC.

The chain carries TRBV7-9 and TRBJ2-7; D call uncertain. The CDR3 loop spans 13 amino acids. The germline CDR1 and CDR2 sequences are SEHNR and FQNEAQ (reference sequence). V was cut by 5 bases and J by 2 bases, with 10 bases left in between. CDR3 residues: CASSKERAYEQYF. As DNA, the CDR3 is TGTGCCAGCAGCAAAGAGAGAGCCTACGAGCAGTACTTC.

The rearrangement links TRBV12-3 or TRBV12-4 to TRBJ2-1; D gene uncertain. The CDR3 is made up of 13 amino acids. Between the trimmed V and J ends, which lost 1 base and 6 bases, there was a span of 7 bases. CDR3 loop: CASSLGTPNEQFF. CDR3 DNA sequence: TGTGCCAGCAGTTTAGGGACGCCCAATGAGCAGTTCTTC.

The rearrangement links TRBV11-2 to TRBJ2-5; D could derive from TRBD1 or TRBD2 (7 bases each). The CDR3 sequence is 16 residues long. With 2 bases removed from V and 3 bases from J, the gap between germline ends came to 16 bases. Germline V lookup: CDR1 SGHAT, CDR2 FQNNGV. In DNA, the CDR3 is TGTGCCAGCAGCTTAAGGGAGGGGGCGAGGGAAGAGACCCAGTACTTC. Amino acids: CASSLREGAREETQYF.

The chain recombines TRBV15 with TRBJ2-7, with a tentative D call TRBD1 (5 bases). CDR3 length: 13 amino acids. V lost 8 bases and J 2 bases, leaving 13 bases between the germline ends. Germline-derived CDR1 and CDR2 are LNHNV and YYDKDF (reference sequence). The CDR3 sequence: CATRKTGTYEQYF. The CDR3 coding sequence is TGTGCCACCCGAAAAACAGGAACCTACGAGCAGTACTTC.

The chain recombines TRBV24-1 with TRBJ2-7; no clear D gene. V was trimmed by 3 bases and J by 2 bases, leaving 10 bases between them. The CDR3 length is 14 residues. Germline CDR1 and CDR2: KGHDR and SFDVKD. This CDR3 is CATSDARKTYEQYF. The CDR3 bases are TGTGCCACCAGTGATGCCAGGAAAACCTACGAGCAGTACTTC.

The chain has TRBV18 and TRBJ2-5; D is unclear. Germline V gene lookup returns CDR1 KGHSH and CDR2 LQKENI. Trimming pared 3 bases from V and 2 bases from J, leaving 7 bases between. This CDR3 region has 13 residues. This chain's CDR3 is CASSPTPQETQYF. The CDR3 bases are TGTGCCAGCTCACCCACTCCACAAGAGACCCAGTACTTC.